Each of the 27 T cell receptor beta chains below was sequenced from the same sample in a study of T-cell memory formation after mild COVID-19. One entry per CDR3 protein results from TCRdb running MiXCR on the 5' RACE reads. This sample has some 150,000 distinct CDR3 sequences, with roughly 21% found just once. Sequenced input: PBMCs or a T cell subset sorted from them (not recorded which). Receptors originate from an adult woman who had mild COVID-19 (a few samples of this study predate the infection). Cell type and time point are not known.

The chain links TRBV5-1 to TRBJ2-7; TRBD1 matches 9 bases. This CDR3 has 15 amino acids. The V gene end was trimmed by 0 bases and the J gene end by 2 bases; junction bases not matched to a gene: 3. CDR1 and CDR2 from the germline V gene are SGHRS and YFSETQ. The CDR3 sequence is CASSLARDRAYEQYF. CDR3 coding DNA: TGCGCCAGCAGCTTGGCCCGGGACAGGGCCTACGAGCAGTACTTC.

This clonotype has a handful of counts. V gene TRBV30 combines with J gene TRBJ2-1, with TRBD2 matching 7 bases. J gave up 8 bases and V 5 bases, and 9 bases lay outside the gene matches. The CDR3 runs 13 residues. Germline V gene sequence: CDR1 GTSNPN, CDR2 SVGIG (reference sequence). The CDR3 is CAWAGTTLDEQFF. DNA of the CDR3: TGTGCCTGGGCCGGGACTACCCTCGATGAGCAGTTCTTC.

The DNA of the CDR3 is TGTGCTAGTGCTGTTATGGGGGGCGCGGAAGCTTTCTTT. Translated: CASAVMGGAEAFF. The rearrangement uses TRBV12-5 and TRBJ1-1; D is possibly TRBD1 (6 bases). V shed 7 bases and J shed 8 bases, with 17 bases lying between them. Germline-derived CDR1 and CDR2 are LGHNT and FRNRAP. This CDR3 is built from 13 residues. Using reference TRBV12-5 and TRBJ1-1 for the parts outside the CDR3, the full variable domain is DARVTQTPRHKVTEMGQEVTMRCQPILGHNTVFWYRQTMMQGLELLAYFRNRAPLDDSGMPKDRFSAEMPDATLATLKIQPSEPRDSAVYFCASAVMGGAEAFFGQGTRLTVV.

The rearrangement uses TRBV6-5 and TRBJ2-5; a weak D match, TRBD1 (6 bases). The CDR3 is made up of 14 amino acids. Trimming left V 2 bases short and J 3 bases short, with 10 bases between. Per germline, CDR1 MNHEY and CDR2 SVGAGI. The DNA for the CDR3 is TGTGCCAGCAGTTACAGCAGGGGAAAAGAGACCCAGTACTTC. This translates into CASSYSRGKETQYF.

This clonotype was recorded a few times. The rearrangement links TRBV12-3 or TRBV12-4 to TRBJ2-2; unclear D gene. This CDR3 has 12 amino acids. Trimming pared 4 bases from V and 8 bases from J, leaving 8 bases between. The CDR3 DNA follows: TGTGCCAGCAGTTCGCCGCGGGGGGAGCTGTTTTTT. This encodes CASSSPRGELFF.

The genes are TRBV5-1 and TRBJ2-5, with a tentative D call TRBD1 (5 bases). Trimming pared 2 bases from V and 2 bases from J, leaving 10 bases between. This CDR3 comprises 14 residues. CDR1 and CDR2 from the germline V gene are SGHRS and YFSETQ. Here the CDR3 reads CASSFLGQQETQYF. The CDR3 DNA follows: TGCGCCAGCAGCTTTTTGGGGCAGCAAGAGACCCAGTACTTC.

This clonotype has just a few counts. The chain uses TRBV7-9 and TRBJ2-7; D is unresolved. V was pared by 0 bases and J by 1 base, with 4 bases between. This CDR3 has 13 amino acids. The V gene's germline CDR1 is SEHNR and CDR2 FQNEAQ (reference sequence). As DNA, the CDR3 is TGTGCCAGCAGCTTAGCCATTTCCTACGAGCAGTACTTC. Translating it yields CASSLAISYEQYF.

The chain couples TRBV7-2 to TRBJ1-1; D remains ambiguous. The CDR3 contains 13 residues. Trimming took off 6 bases at V and 5 bases at J, with 13 bases between the two ends. From germline, CDR1 is SGHTA and CDR2 FQGNSA. The CDR3 spells CASRKSPRTEAFF. CDR3 sequence (DNA): TGTGCCAGCAGAAAAAGTCCGCGGACTGAAGCTTTCTTT.

This clonotype has only a few counts. The chain links TRBV3-1 to TRBJ1-1; D unclear. V lost 1 base, J lost 6 bases, and 9 bases lay in between. The CDR3 is 13 amino acids. From germline, CDR1 is LGHDT and CDR2 YNNKEL (reference sequence). CDR3 residues: CASSQGWPAEAFF. CDR3 coding DNA: TGTGCCAGCAGCCAAGGTTGGCCCGCTGAAGCTTTCTTT. The variable domain in full, completed from reference TRBV3-1 and TRBJ1-1, reads DTAVSQTPKYLVTQMGNDKSIKCEQNLGHDTMYWYKQDSKKFLKIMFSYNNKELIINETVPNRFSPKSPDKAHLNLHINSLELGDSAVYFCASSQGWPAEAFFGQGTRLTVV.

This chain connects TRBV12-3 or TRBV12-4 to TRBJ2-3; 12 nucleotides match TRBD2. The V gene end was trimmed by 5 bases and the J gene end by 14 bases; junction bases not matched to a gene: 8. The CDR3 extends over 13 amino acids. This CDR3 is CASSTYPSGGAYF. The CDR3 DNA reads TGTGCCAGCAGTACCTATCCTAGCGGGGGGGCGTATTTT.

V usage is TRBV28 and J usage is TRBJ1-2; no reliable D call. Germline V lookup: CDR1 MDHEN, CDR2 SYDVKM. CDR3 length: 14 amino acids. Deletions cut 4 bases from V and 0 bases from J, with 9 bases between. CDR3 amino acids: CASSSTPANYGYTF. Here the CDR3 DNA reads TGTGCCAGCAGTTCAACCCCAGCTAACTATGGCTACACCTTC.

This rearrangement joins TRBV3-1 to TRBJ2-7; possible D gene TRBD1, 5 bases. Germline lookup yields CDR1 LGHDT and CDR2 YNNKEL (reference sequence). Between the trimmed V and J ends, which lost 5 bases and 1 base, there was a span of 6 bases. CDR3 length: 12 amino acids. The CDR3 sequence is CASSKGSYEQYF. The CDR3, as DNA: TGTGCCAGCAGCAAGGGGTCCTACGAGCAGTACTTC.

There are a few counts of this clonotype. The gene calls are TRBV24-1 and TRBJ2-1; tentatively, D is TRBD2 (6 bases). V was trimmed by 3 bases and J by 9 bases, leaving 11 bases between them. Germline assignment: CDR1 KGHDR and CDR2 SFDVKD. The CDR3 has 13 amino acids. The CDR3 protein is CATSDVGGGEQFF. CDR3 nucleotides: TGTGCCACCAGTGATGTTGGGGGAGGTGAGCAGTTCTTC.

The chain links TRBV2 to TRBJ2-7; D is unresolved. Germline V lookup: CDR1 SNHLY, CDR2 FYNNEI. The CDR3 is made up of 12 amino acids. Trimming removed 4 bases at V and 4 bases at J, with 8 bases between. The CDR3 spells CASSVAIYEQYF. The CDR3 nucleotides read TGTGCCAGCAGTGTTGCGATTTACGAGCAGTACTTC.

There are a few counts of this clonotype. This chain joins TRBV15 and TRBJ2-7, with D perhaps given as TRBD1 or TRBD2 (5 bases each). Germline V gene sequence: CDR1 LNHNV, CDR2 YYDKDF (reference sequence). The ends were cut back, 4 bases at V and 2 bases at J, with 18 bases in the middle. The CDR3 covers 16 residues. The CDR3 spells CATSTRRGASPYEQYF. The CDR3 DNA follows: TGTGCCACCAGCACCCGACGGGGCGCTTCACCCTACGAGCAGTACTTC.

The V gene is TRBV5-1, the J gene TRBJ2-2, with D uncertain. This CDR3 spans 18 amino acids. Looked up from germline, CDR1 is SGHRS and CDR2 is YFSETQ. Between the trimmed V and J ends, which lost 0 bases and 7 bases, there was a span of 22 bases. The CDR3 DNA is TGCGCCAGCAGCTTGGCTGGTAGTACGGCCGGTGGCGACGGGGAGCTGTTTTTT. Protein: CASSLAGSTAGGDGELFF. The entire variable domain, with the rest obtained from reference TRBV5-1 and TRBJ2-2, is as follows: KAGVTQTPRYLIKTRGQQVTLSCSPISGHRSVSWYQQTPGQGLQFLFEYFSETQRNKGNFPGRFSGRQFSNSRSEMNVSTLELGDSALYLCASSLAGSTAGGDGELFFGEGSRLTVL.

The CDR3 nucleotides read TGTGCCACAAAGGGGTCTGAAAACATTCAGTACTTC. Translation gives CATKGSENIQYF. The chain uses TRBV10-3 and TRBJ2-4; a weak D match, TRBD1 (5 bases). This CDR3 contains 12 residues. Germline CDR1 is ENHRY and CDR2 is SYGVKD. V was pared by 10 bases and J by 5 bases, with 12 bases between.

This clonotype was seen a handful of times. V gene TRBV4-1 combines with J gene TRBJ2-1; 16 nucleotides agree with TRBD2. Germline CDR1 reads MGHRA; CDR2 reads YSYEKL. J was trimmed by 7 bases and V by 4 bases; bases with no gene match: 16. The length of the CDR3 is 20 residues. Here the CDR3 DNA reads TGCGCCAGCAGCCCCCTGGTGGGACTAGCGGGGGGGCAGGGCACGAATGAGCAGTTCTTC. Amino acid sequence: CASSPLVGLAGGQGTNEQFF.

The chain couples TRBV7-3 to TRBJ2-1; D is possibly TRBD2 (5 bases). The CDR3 is 16 residues long. The V end lost 5 bases, the J end lost 3 bases, and 17 bases lay between the germline ends. Per the germline V gene, CDR1 is SGHTA and CDR2 is FQGTGA. The CDR3 nucleotides read TGTGCCAGCAGCGCCGTAAGGACTGGAATCTACAATGAGCAGTTCTTC. Its protein is CASSAVRTGIYNEQFF.

This chain joins TRBV12-3 or TRBV12-4 and TRBJ2-3; possibly TRBD1 for D (5 bases). The CDR3 consists of 16 residues. The V end was cut by 5 bases, the J end by 4 bases, with 19 bases between. As DNA, the CDR3 is TGTGCCAGCAGTCCAGGGAATTGGGTACCTGCAGATACGCAGTATTTT. This sequence encodes CASSPGNWVPADTQYF.

This rearrangement joins TRBV7-9 to TRBJ1-3; perhaps TRBD1 as D (6 bases). Trimming took 8 bases from V and 0 from J, leaving 14 bases between them. This CDR3 comprises 15 residues. Looked up from germline, CDR1 is SEHNR and CDR2 is FQNEAQ (reference sequence). CDR3 in amino acids: CASRDTLSSGNTIYF. The CDR3 DNA sequence: TGTGCCAGCCGGGACACCCTTAGCTCTGGAAACACCATATATTTT.

A few counts support this clonotype. CDR3 protein: CASSPPGVDTQYF. In DNA, the CDR3 is TGTGCCAGCTCACCACCAGGGGTAGATACGCAGTATTTT. The chain is built from TRBV18 and TRBJ2-3; D is possibly TRBD1 (5 bases). This CDR3 has 13 residues. CDR1 KGHSH and CDR2 LQKENI come from the germline V gene. The germline V and J ends were trimmed by 0 bases and 5 bases, with 6 bases remaining between them.

The chain uses TRBV6-5 and TRBJ1-1, with D hard to call. The CDR3 is 14 residues long. The germline V gene encodes CDR1 MNHEY and CDR2 SVGAGI. Trimming took 4 bases from V and 3 from J, leaving 12 bases between them. CDR3 region: CASSSALGYTEAFF. As DNA, the CDR3 is TGTGCCAGCAGTTCCGCCCTGGGGTACACTGAAGCTTTCTTT.

The chain joins TRBV12-3 or TRBV12-4 to TRBJ2-3, with unresolved D. The CDR3 sequence is 15 residues long. The V gene lost 3 bases and the J gene lost 0 bases, with 10 bases spanning the gap. Here the CDR3 DNA reads TGTGCCAGCAGTTTCCAGCGCGGTAGCACAGATACGCAGTATTTT. As protein: CASSFQRGSTDTQYF.

This chain links TRBV5-4 with TRBJ2-1; TRBD1 aligns across 8 bases. Germline CDR1 and CDR2: SGHNT and YYREEE (reference sequence). This CDR3 is built from 13 residues. Unmatched junction bases numbered 5, after V lost 3 bases and J lost 9 bases. CDR3 amino acids: CASSYAGGVEQFF. The CDR3 nucleotides read TGTGCCAGCAGCTACGCAGGGGGCGTTGAGCAGTTCTTC.

This chain uses TRBV29-1 with TRBJ1-2; maybe TRBD1 (5 bases). Looked up from germline, CDR1 is SQVTM and CDR2 is ANQGSEA. The CDR3 totals 12 residues. Trimming took 0 bases from V and 6 from J, leaving 8 bases between them. CDR3 bases: TGCAGCGTTGAAGATCCAGGGAATGGCTACACCTTC. Its protein product is CSVEDPGNGYTF.

V and J are TRBV6-2 or TRBV6-3 and TRBJ2-7, with 10 nucleotides matching TRBD1. V gave up 2 bases and J gave up 3 bases; unmatched junction bases: 4. CDR3 length: 15 residues. From germline, CDR1 is MNHEY and CDR2 SVGEGT. CDR3 DNA: TGTGCCAGCAGTTACCCGACAGGGGGCCACTACGAGCAGTACTTC. Protein: CASSYPTGGHYEQYF.